The entry below gives a single TCR beta chain sequence along with its context. This CDR3 is built from 14 residues. Between the trimmed V and J ends, which lost 6 bases and 5 bases, there was a span of 16 bases. Germline CDR1 LNHDA, CDR2 SQIVND (reference sequence). The donors were adults (healthy and HIV-negative) with no recent acute infections or vaccinations. The authors ran the assay at deep level. The team ran DNA from unsorted PBMCs on ten immunoSEQ deep assay plates for sequencing. Methods used by the authors: Filtering differed for immunoSEQ, which gave only junction sequences without quality scores. Data came from immunoSEQ multiplex PCR; TCRdb stores just in-frame clones and leaves some out. That table supplies the V and J calls and clone size; D and trimming were determined from the DNA. The sample has hundreds of thousands of clones, around 78% seen once. The sample is drawn from a study of shared clonotypes between healthy human individuals.

The receptor comes from a woman aged 40 to 50 in good health. Some clones in this sample may be carry-over from other donors' samples. V is TRBV19 and J is TRBJ2-5, with D possibly TRBD2 on 7 matching bases. Input material: PBMCs. CDR3: CASRAPQGGETQYF. CDR3 in DNA: TGTGCCAGTAGAGCCCCACAGGGAGGGGAGACCCAGTACTTC.